The 8 T cell receptor beta chains given below trace back to one sample, sequenced in a study of blood T cell repertoires in COVID-19 (dated by TCRdb to 2018 to 2021). Receptors were amplified or captured by the immunoSEQ multiplex PCR assay. The table was pulled from immuneACCESS by TCRdb, which kept in-frame rearrangements only. Such tables lose some clones; where checked, under half of the loss comes from unresolved V genes, and the rest has no known cause. Recorded for this sample are under 70,000 clones; 75% to 95% of them occurred a single time. Clones ranked in the top ten supply roughly 15% of the sample. What was sequenced was peripheral blood. The receptors stem from a man older than 75 with acute or convalescent COVID-19.

The chain employs TRBV10-3 and TRBJ2-5; 7 bases agree with TRBD2. The CDR3 has 12 residues. Losses at the gene ends were 10 bases for V and 5 bases for J; bases not matched to a gene: 7. Germline V gives CDR1 ENHRY, CDR2 SYGVKD. The DNA for the CDR3 is TGTGCCACCGCGAACGGGGGGGAGACCCAGTACTTC. Its protein product is CATANGGETQYF.

V is TRBV28 and J is TRBJ1-3, with D possibly TRBD1 on 5 matching bases. The germline CDR1 and CDR2 sequences are MDHEN and SYDVKM. The CDR3 sequence is 16 residues long. V was shortened by 6 bases and J by 0 bases, with 15 bases between the two germline ends. CDR3 DNA: TGTGCCAGCAGCCTGGGGGGGGTGTTCTCTGGAAACACCATATATTTT. Amino acids: CASSLGGVFSGNTIYF.

The chain links TRBV5-1 to TRBJ1-1; D is possibly TRBD1 (5 bases). The V gene lost 5 bases and the J gene lost 0 bases, with 11 bases spanning the gap. Germline loops: CDR1 SGHRS, CDR2 YFSETQ. CDR3 length equals 14 residues. The CDR3 here is CASRIAGMNTEAFF. The DNA of the CDR3 is TGCGCCAGCAGGATCGCAGGGATGAACACTGAAGCTTTCTTT.

Concerning this clone itself: The sample contains more than one DNA sequence encoding this CDR3. The V and J genes are TRBV24-1 and TRBJ2-5, with D maybe TRBD1 (5 bases). The CDR3 totals 15 residues. Germline CDR1 and CDR2: KGHDR and SFDVKD. V was shortened by 4 bases and J by 0 bases, with 11 bases between the two germline ends. The CDR3: CATSDPDRYQETQYF. In DNA, the CDR3 is TGTGCCACCAGTGACCCCGACAGATACCAAGAGACCCAGTACTTC.

This clone was seen once. This sequence joins TRBV4-2 and TRBJ2-3, with 9 bases matching TRBD2. Germline CDR1 and CDR2: LGHNA and YNFKEQ. The CDR3 consists of 18 residues. V gave up 6 bases and J gave up 8 bases; unmatched junction bases: 21. CDR3 bases: TGTGCCAGCAGTTCCCAGGGACTAGGCGGGGGGGAGGTCGGTACGCAGTATTTT. Encoded protein: CASSSQGLGGGEVGTQYF.

The rearrangement links TRBV27 to TRBJ2-5; D is unclear. This CDR3 comprises 10 residues. Trimming removed 9 bases at V and 5 bases at J, with 7 bases between. Germline V lookup: CDR1 MNHEY, CDR2 SMNVEV (reference sequence). The CDR3: CASPLETQYF. The CDR3 nucleotides read TGTGCCAGTCCCTTGGAGACCCAGTACTTC.

In nucleotides, the CDR3 is TGTGCCAGTAGTATCGGAGGGAACACTGAAGCTTTCTTT. Encoded protein: CASSIGGNTEAFF. The V gene is TRBV19, the J gene TRBJ1-1; D gene ambiguous. Deletions cut 3 bases from V and 1 base from J, with 6 bases between. This CDR3 is 13 amino acids long. The V gene's germline CDR1 is LNHDA and CDR2 SQIVND (reference sequence).

The chain uses TRBV3-1 (or the pseudogene TRBV3-2) and TRBJ2-1; D call uncertain. CDR1 LGHDT and CDR2 YNNKEL come from the germline V gene (reference sequence). The CDR3 runs to 11 residues. V was pared by 1 base and J by 10 bases, with 5 bases between. CDR3 sequence (DNA): TGTGCCAGCAGCCAAGCCTCGGAGCAGTTCTTC. As protein: CASSQASEQFF.